The following is a TCR beta chain sequence with its context. The entry originates in a study of a mutant IDH1 vaccine in newly diagnosed glioma. Study details: Treated patients were around 60% male, roughly 40% female, mean age roughly 39 years.

TCRdb's copy holds only in-frame clones and misses some; the assay was immunoSEQ multiplex PCR. The table lists some 87,000 clones, 80% of them singletons. Time point noted: baseline, week 1 (first vaccination visit). Described treatment: pre-vaccination baseline after standard-of-care therapy. The TCR originated in a man between 35 and 55 years old with glioma. This sample comprised PBMCs, obtained from a glioma patient treated with radiotherapy, temozolomide or both.

The CDR3 DNA reads TGTGCCAGTAGTACCGCCGGGACTAGCGGGAGTGGCTCCTACGAGCAGTACTTC. This gives the protein CASSTAGTSGSGSYEQYF. The V and J genes are TRBV19 and TRBJ2-7, with 14 bases matching TRBD2. Germline V lookup: CDR1 LNHDA, CDR2 SQIVND (reference sequence). The CDR3 length is 18 residues. The trim removed 4 bases at V and 0 bases at J, leaving 8 bases unmatched.